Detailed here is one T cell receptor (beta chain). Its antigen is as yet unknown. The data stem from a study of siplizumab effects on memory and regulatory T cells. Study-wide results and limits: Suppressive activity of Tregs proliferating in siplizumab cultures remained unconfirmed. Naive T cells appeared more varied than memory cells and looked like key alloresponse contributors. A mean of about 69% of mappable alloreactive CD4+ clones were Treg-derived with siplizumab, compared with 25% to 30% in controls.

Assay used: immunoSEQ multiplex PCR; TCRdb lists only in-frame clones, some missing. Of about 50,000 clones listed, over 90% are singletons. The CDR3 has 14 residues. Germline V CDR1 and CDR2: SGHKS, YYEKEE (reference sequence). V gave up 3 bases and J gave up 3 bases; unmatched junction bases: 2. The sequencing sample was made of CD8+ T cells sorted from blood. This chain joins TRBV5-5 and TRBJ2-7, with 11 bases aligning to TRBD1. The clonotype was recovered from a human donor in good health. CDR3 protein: CASSSGTGGYEQYF. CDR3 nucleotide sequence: TGTGCCAGCAGCTCGGGGACAGGGGGCTACGAGCAGTACTTC.